The 26 T cell receptor beta chains reported below all come from one sample, sequenced in a study of blood T cells in healthy people across ages. With a J-beta primer mix and a sample-barcoded 5' primer, a second PCR ran about 6 to 11 cycles. MiXCR, run by TCRdb on the 5' RACE reads, gives a single entry per CDR3 protein. The repertoire holds 900,000 to 950,000 distinct CDR3 sequences, under 35% seen once, with 10% to 13% in the top ten. The data were also submitted as part of a second study, on T cells of mothers and their children.

Sequenced: blood. These receptors came from a woman aged 35 to 49 in good health.

This clonotype was counted at least ten times. J is TRBJ2-5 and V is TRBV12-3 or TRBV12-4, with 9 positions matching TRBD1. The CDR3 extends over 16 amino acids. J lost 1 base, V lost 5 bases, and 8 bases had no gene match. The CDR3: CASSTGGQGLQETQYF. The CDR3 coding sequence is TGTGCCAGCAGTACCGGGGGACAGGGACTCCAAGAGACCCAGTACTTC.

This rearrangement joins TRBV5-1 to TRBJ1-2; the D gene is possibly TRBD1 (5 bases). V lost 5 bases to trimming and J lost 2 bases, with 10 bases between them. The length of the CDR3 is 13 residues. The germline V gene has CDR1 SGHRS and CDR2 YFSETQ. The CDR3: CASRSGPNYGYTF. CDR3 nucleotide sequence: TGCGCCAGCAGATCAGGGCCAAACTATGGCTACACCTTC. Filled out from reference TRBV5-1 and TRBJ1-2, the complete variable domain reads KAGVTQTPRYLIKTRGQQVTLSCSPISGHRSVSWYQQTPGQGLQFLFEYFSETQRNKGNFPGRFSGRQFSNSRSEMNVSTLELGDSALYLCASRSGPNYGYTFGSGTRLTVV.

As concerns this clonotype: This may be a read error: a much more frequent sequence differs by one nucleotide. The genes are TRBV6-2 or TRBV6-3 and TRBJ1-2; no firm D call. Germline-derived CDR1 and CDR2 are MNHEY and SVGEGT. This CDR3 comprises 15 residues. The DNA of the CDR3 is TGTACCAGCAGTTCCATGACGCCGACCAGCTATGGCTACACCTTC. This sequence encodes CTSSSMTPTSYGYTF.

This clonotype turned up a few times. The CDR3 spells CSAILTDTQYF. The CDR3 bases are TGCAGTGCTATCCTCACAGATACGCAGTATTTT. The genes are TRBV20-1 and TRBJ2-3, with unresolved D. Trimming pared 4 bases from V and 2 bases from J, leaving 4 bases between. Germline V gives CDR1 DFQATT, CDR2 SNEGSKA (reference sequence). This CDR3 contains 11 residues.

The V gene is TRBV11-2, the J gene TRBJ1-1; the match to TRBD1 covers 8 bases. Per the germline V gene, CDR1 is SGHAT and CDR2 is FQNNGV. Losses at the gene ends were 5 bases for V and 2 bases for J; bases not matched to a gene: 10. CDR3 length: 16 amino acids. CDR3 residues: CASSARAGTGNTEAFF. DNA for the CDR3: TGTGCCAGCAGCGCCCGTGCCGGGACAGGAAACACTGAAGCTTTCTTT. The full variable domain, rest sourced from reference TRBV11-2 and TRBJ1-1, is EAGVAQSPRYKIIEKRQSVAFWCNPISGHATLYWYQQILGQGPKLLIQFQNNGVVDDSQLPKDRFSAERLKGVDSTLKIQPAKLEDSAVYLCASSARAGTGNTEAFFGQGTRLTVV.

Note on this clonotype: A much larger clone differs from this one at a single base, so this may be a read error. The chain is built from TRBV5-1 and TRBJ2-3; 11 bases line up with TRBD2. The CDR3 runs 16 residues. CDR1 and CDR2 from the germline V gene are SGHRS and YFSETQ. V dropped 4 bases and J dropped 2; count of bases not matched to a gene: 6. CDR3 sequence: CASSKSTSGDTDTQYF. CDR3 nucleotides: TGCGCCAGCAGCAAGTCGACTAGCGGGGACACAGATACGCAGTATTTT. Full variable domain (remainder filled in from reference TRBV5-1 and TRBJ2-3): KAGVTQTPRYLIKTRGQQVTLSCSPISGHRSVSWYQQTPGQGLQFLFEYFSETQRNKGNFPGRFSGRQFSNSRSEMNVSTLELGDSALYLCASSKSTSGDTDTQYFGPGTRLTVL.

This clonotype has just a few counts. The CDR3 nucleotides are TGTGCCAGCAGTCGATCAGTATCTGGACAGGGAATTGGTGGGTCTGGAAACACCATATATTTT. It yields the protein CASSRSVSGQGIGGSGNTIYF. The chain has TRBV5-5 and TRBJ1-3; 8 bases match TRBD1. There are 21 residues in the CDR3. Looked up from germline, CDR1 is SGHKS and CDR2 is YYEKEE (reference sequence). Trimming took 5 bases from V and 1 from J; bases not matched to a gene: 23.

This chain links TRBV6-6 with TRBJ1-1; 7 bases fit TRBD1. With 2 bases clipped from V and 1 base from J, the junction kept 4 bases outside the gene matches. The CDR3 is 15 residues long. Germline CDR1 and CDR2: MNHNY and SVGAGI (reference sequence). The DNA for the CDR3 is TGTGCCAGCAGTTACGGGCGGACAGGGAACACTGAAGCTTTCTTT. Its protein is CASSYGRTGNTEAFF.

V usage is TRBV12-3 or TRBV12-4 and J usage is TRBJ1-2, with 7 bases lining up with TRBD1. The CDR3 sequence is 15 residues long. The V gene end was trimmed by 6 bases and the J gene end by 7 bases; junction bases not matched to a gene: 14. The CDR3 DNA reads as TGTGCCAGCAGCCACGCCCGCACAGGGGCGTCTGGCTACACCTTC. Residues: CASSHARTGASGYTF.

The chain recombines TRBV19 with TRBJ2-1; D tentatively fits TRBD1 or TRBD2 (6 bases each). Trimming shortened V by 8 bases and J by 9 bases, and 20 bases separated the two germline ends. The CDR3 consists of 14 residues. Germline values: CDR1 LNHDA, CDR2 SQIVND (reference sequence). CDR3 nucleotide sequence: TGTGCCAGTGAACCGGGGGCCGGAGGATCTGAGCAGTTCTTC. It yields the protein CASEPGAGGSEQFF. Full variable domain (remainder filled in from reference TRBV19 and TRBJ2-1): DGGITQSPKYLFRKEGQNVTLSCEQNLNHDAMYWYRQDPGQGLRLIYYSQIVNDFQKGDIAEGYSVSREKKESFPLTVTSAQKNPTAFYLCASEPGAGGSEQFFGPGTRLTVL.

This clonotype was picked up many times. The chain couples TRBV7-3 to TRBJ2-5, with D tentatively TRBD1 (7 bases). The V end lost 1 base, the J end lost 5 bases, and 14 bases lay between the germline ends. The CDR3 has 15 residues. CDR1 SGHTA and CDR2 FQGTGA come from the germline V gene. The CDR3 DNA sequence: TGTGCCAGCAGCTTAAGCCCAGGGGGGAGGGAGACCCAGTACTTC. Its translation: CASSLSPGGRETQYF.

This clonotype was detected once. One base away lies a much larger clone, so this may be a sequencing read error. The chain joins TRBV2 to TRBJ2-6; D gene uncertain. The V and J ends lost 7 bases and 2 bases respectively, with 6 bases between them. Germline V gene lookup returns CDR1 SNHLY and CDR2 FYNNEI. The CDR3 totals 13 residues. CDR3 nucleotides: TGTGCCAGCAATGGGGCTGGGGCCAACGTCCTGACTTTC. Translated, it gives CASNGAGANVLTF.

The chain employs TRBV29-1 and TRBJ2-5; D is unclear. The V end lost 1 base, the J end lost 3 bases, and 12 bases lay between the germline ends. The germline CDR1 and CDR2 sequences are SQVTM and ANQGSEA. This CDR3 region has 14 residues. CDR3 in DNA: TGCAGCGTTGAAGGTCGGGCTGAGGAAGAGACCCAGTACTTC. Translated: CSVEGRAEEETQYF.

This clonotype was counted many times. The V and J genes are TRBV4-2 and TRBJ2-1, with 7 bases that match TRBD1. This CDR3 is 14 amino acids long. The V and J ends lost 0 bases and 6 bases, in that order; junction bases with no gene match: 2. Germline assignment: CDR1 LGHNA and CDR2 YNFKEQ. The CDR3 region is CASSQDGTVNEQFF. CDR3 coding DNA: TGTGCCAGCAGCCAAGACGGGACAGTCAATGAGCAGTTCTTC.

The chain has TRBV6-6 and TRBJ2-4; 10 bases align to TRBD1. The DNA end favors TRBJ2-7, so the J call may be wrong. CDR3 length: 15 amino acids. CDR1 is MNHNY and CDR2 is SVGAGI in the germline V gene (reference sequence). The CDR3 DNA reads as TGTGCCAGCAGTTACTCGGACAGGGGGACCTACGAGCAGTACTTC. It translates to CASSYSDRGTYEQYF.

This clonotype has just a few counts. V gene TRBV3-1 combines with J gene TRBJ2-7; D is ambiguous. V was cut by 2 bases and J by 2 bases, with 10 bases left in between. Germline CDR1 LGHDT, CDR2 YNNKEL (reference sequence). The CDR3 has 14 amino acids. The CDR3 loop is CASSQSGYPYEQYF. The CDR3 DNA follows: TGTGCCAGCAGCCAATCGGGTTATCCCTACGAGCAGTACTTC.

J is TRBJ2-1 and V is TRBV7-3; the D gene is possibly TRBD1 (5 bases). Germline CDR1 and CDR2: SGHTA and FQGTGA. With 0 bases removed from V and 5 bases from J, the gap between germline ends came to 14 bases. The CDR3 has 16 residues. In DNA form, the CDR3 reads TGTGCCAGCAGCTTAACTCTGCCAGGGCCACACAATGAGCAGTTCTTC. It translates to CASSLTLPGPHNEQFF.

With respect to this clonotype: This may be a read error, as it is one base from a much larger clone. The V gene is TRBV10-3, the J gene TRBJ2-4; 9 positions match TRBD1. The V and J ends lost 5 bases and 13 bases, in that order; junction bases with no gene match: 18. This CDR3 spans 16 amino acids. Germline values: CDR1 ENHRY, CDR2 SYGVKD. The CDR3 spells CAISTQGTGLYNEQYF. CDR3 DNA: TGTGCCATCAGTACACAAGGGACAGGGCTATACAATGAGCAGTACTTC.

This clonotype was detected only a few times. The genes are TRBV11-2 and TRBJ2-7, with TRBD2 identical over 7 bases. This CDR3 region has 15 residues. Germline V CDR1 and CDR2: SGHAT, FQNNGV. V shed 3 bases, J shed 2 bases, and the junction held 7 bases outside the gene matches. CDR3: CASSFQVAGTYEQYF. CDR3 sequence (DNA): TGTGCCAGCAGCTTTCAGGTAGCGGGTACCTACGAGCAGTACTTC.

Worth noting for this clonotype: Since no conserved phenylalanine or tryptophan closes the CDR3, a read error is the likely cause. The chain is built from TRBV28 and TRBJ2-5; no clear D gene. Per germline, CDR1 MDHEN and CDR2 SYDVKM. Between the trimmed V and J ends, which lost 5 bases and 11 bases, there was a span of 15 bases. The CDR3 consists of 12 residues. The CDR3 DNA reads as TGTGCCAGCAGTATGTCAGAACTGTATCAGTACTGC. Its protein is CASSMSELYQYC.

This clonotype was picked up a small number of times. J is TRBJ2-4 and V is TRBV6-4; 12 bases map to TRBD2. The junction had 11 bases not matched to a gene; V was cut back by 4 bases and J by 13 bases. The CDR3 consists of 15 residues. The germline CDR1 and CDR2 sequences are MRHNA and SNTAGT. CDR3 sequence (DNA): TGTGCCAGCAGTGGGACTAGCGGGGTTTACAATGAGCAGTACTTC. Its translation: CASSGTSGVYNEQYF.

This clonotype was seen a few times. V gene TRBV7-9 combines with J gene TRBJ1-1, with a weak D call TRBD1 (6 bases). CDR3 size: 15 residues. Trimming removed 3 bases at V and 0 bases at J, with 11 bases between. Germline V gives CDR1 SEHNR, CDR2 FQNEAQ (reference sequence). CDR3 nucleotide sequence: TGTGCCAGCAGCTTCCGCAGGGGTTTGAACACTGAAGCTTTCTTT. Residues: CASSFRRGLNTEAFF.

This sequence joins TRBV28 and TRBJ1-4; D remains ambiguous. The CDR3 contains 16 residues. The germline V gene has CDR1 MDHEN and CDR2 SYDVKM. Trimming shortened V by 7 bases and J by 0 bases, and 15 bases separated the two germline ends. CDR3 DNA: TGTGCCAGCACGGACGCTCGGCTATCAACTAATGAAAAACTGTTTTTT. Amino acids: CASTDARLSTNEKLFF.

On this clonotype: A clone one base away is much larger, so this may be a read error. V usage is TRBV7-9 and J usage is TRBJ2-7; no firm D call. The length of the CDR3 is 16 residues. CDR1 and CDR2 (germline): SEHNR, FQNEAQ (reference sequence). The V gene lost 0 bases and the J gene lost 7 bases, with 19 bases spanning the gap. This CDR3 reads CASSLARVGSYNEQYF. CDR3 nucleotide sequence: TGTGCCAGCAGCTTAGCGCGCGTCGGCTCATACAATGAGCAGTACTTC.

The chain has TRBV2 and TRBJ1-1, with 8 positions matching TRBD1. Germline values: CDR1 SNHLY, CDR2 FYNNEI. V lost 6 bases, J lost 4 bases, and 7 bases stayed unmatched. The CDR3 sequence is 14 residues long. DNA for the CDR3: TGTGCCAGCAGGGCTCTGCAGGGGGCCACTGAAGCTTTCTTT. Translation gives CASRALQGATEAFF.

The sample holds many counts of this clonotype. The chain is built from TRBV5-5 and TRBJ2-5; 8 bases align to TRBD1. Germline CDR1 is SGHKS and CDR2 is YYEKEE (reference sequence). The CDR3 extends over 15 amino acids. V gave up 0 bases and J gave up 5 bases; unmatched junction bases: 6. The CDR3 loop is CASSLARGLSETQYF. The CDR3 DNA follows: TGTGCCAGCAGCTTGGCCAGGGGGCTCTCGGAGACCCAGTACTTC. Looking up the rest from reference TRBV5-5 and TRBJ2-5 gives the full variable domain: DAGVTQSPTHLIKTRGQQVTLRCSPISGHKSVSWYQQVLGQGPQFIFQYYEKEERGRGNFPDRFSARQFPNYSSELNVNALLLGDSALYLCASSLARGLSETQYFGPGTRLLVL.